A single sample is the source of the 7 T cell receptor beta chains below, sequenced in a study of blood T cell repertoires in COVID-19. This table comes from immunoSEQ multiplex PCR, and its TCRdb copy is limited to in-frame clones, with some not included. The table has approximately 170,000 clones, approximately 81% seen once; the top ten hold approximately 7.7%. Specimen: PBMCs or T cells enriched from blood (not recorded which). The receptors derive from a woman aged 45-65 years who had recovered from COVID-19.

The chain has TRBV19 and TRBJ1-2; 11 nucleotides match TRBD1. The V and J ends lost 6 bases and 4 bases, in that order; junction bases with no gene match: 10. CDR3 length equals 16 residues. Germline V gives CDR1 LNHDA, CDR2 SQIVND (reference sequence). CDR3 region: CASSNTGTGGFYGYTF. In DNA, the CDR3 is TGTGCCAGTAGCAACACCGGGACAGGGGGGTTCTATGGCTACACCTTC.

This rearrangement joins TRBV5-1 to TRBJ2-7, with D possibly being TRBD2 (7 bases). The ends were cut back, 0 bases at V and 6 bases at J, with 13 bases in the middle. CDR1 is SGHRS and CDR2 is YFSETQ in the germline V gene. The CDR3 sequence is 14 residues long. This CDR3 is CASSLVGGASEQYF. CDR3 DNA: TGCGCCAGCAGCTTGGTAGGGGGGGCATCCGAGCAGTACTTC.

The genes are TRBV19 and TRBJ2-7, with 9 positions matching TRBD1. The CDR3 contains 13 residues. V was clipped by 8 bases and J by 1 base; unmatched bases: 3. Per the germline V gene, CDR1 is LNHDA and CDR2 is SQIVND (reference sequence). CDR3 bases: TGTGCCAGTTCAGGGACAGGGTCCTACGAGCAGTACTTC. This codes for CASSGTGSYEQYF.

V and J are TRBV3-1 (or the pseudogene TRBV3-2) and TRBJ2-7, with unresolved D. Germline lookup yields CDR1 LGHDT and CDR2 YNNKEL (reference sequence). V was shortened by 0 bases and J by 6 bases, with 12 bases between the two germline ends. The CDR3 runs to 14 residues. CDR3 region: CASSQESEAFEQYF. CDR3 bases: TGTGCCAGCAGCCAAGAGAGCGAAGCCTTCGAGCAGTACTTC.

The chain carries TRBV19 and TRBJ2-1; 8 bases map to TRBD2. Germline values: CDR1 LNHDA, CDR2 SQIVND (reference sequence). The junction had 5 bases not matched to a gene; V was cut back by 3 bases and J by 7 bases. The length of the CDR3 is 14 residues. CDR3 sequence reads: CASSMGLDGNEQFF. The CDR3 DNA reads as TGTGCCAGTAGTATGGGACTAGATGGGAATGAGCAGTTCTTC.

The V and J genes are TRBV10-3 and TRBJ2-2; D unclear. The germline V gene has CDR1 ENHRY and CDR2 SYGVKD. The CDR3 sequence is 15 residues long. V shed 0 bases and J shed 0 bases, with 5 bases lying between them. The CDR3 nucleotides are TGTGCCATCAGTGAGTCCAGAACGAACACCGGGGAGCTGTTTTTT. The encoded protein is CAISESRTNTGELFF.

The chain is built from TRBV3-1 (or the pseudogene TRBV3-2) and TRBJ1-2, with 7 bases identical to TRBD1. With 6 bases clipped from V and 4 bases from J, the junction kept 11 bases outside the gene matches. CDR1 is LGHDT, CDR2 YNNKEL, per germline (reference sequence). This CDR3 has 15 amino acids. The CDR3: CASSRRQGTSYGYTF. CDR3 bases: TGTGCCAGCAGTCGGAGACAGGGTACGAGCTATGGCTACACCTTC.